The 12 T cell receptor beta chains given below trace back to one sample, sequenced in a study of regulatory T cells in long-lasting Graves disease. Time point: newly diagnosed GD, antithyroid drugs for less than 3 months. RNA extracted from PBMCs served as the sequencing template. iRepertoire HTBI primers and Arm-PCR of CDR3 regions built TCR beta libraries. TCRdb fed the multiplex PCR reads into MiXCR, producing one record per CDR3 protein. The table has about 420,000 distinct CDR3 sequences, less than 20% seen once. These same records also appear under a second study, on T cells in Graves' hyperthyroidism and ophthalmopathy.

The source was peripheral blood mononuclear cells (PBMCs), collected at new diagnosis, from a patient treated with antithyroid drugs. The source of these receptors is a woman younger than 30 with Graves disease.

This chain links TRBV4-1 with TRBJ2-7; D gene ambiguous. Germline CDR1 reads MGHRA; CDR2 reads YSYEKL. Trimming took 0 bases from V and 6 from J, leaving 12 bases between them. The CDR3 runs to 14 residues. CDR3 coding DNA: TGCGCCAGCAGCCAAGATTATCGAGCGCTCGAGCAGTACTTC. This gives the protein CASSQDYRALEQYF.

Worth noting for this clonotype: Given a much more abundant clone one base away, this may be a read error. In DNA form, the CDR3 reads TGCGCCAGCAGCCAAGAAACCTCCTACGAGCACTACTTC. Its protein is CASSQETSYEHYF. The V call is TRBV4-1, the J call TRBJ2-7; D remains unclear. This CDR3 has 13 amino acids. CDR1 and CDR2 from the germline V gene are MGHRA and YSYEKL.

This clonotype has a count of ten or more. The DNA of the CDR3 is TGTGCCAGCAGTGACCCAGCGGGAATGTTTAGCACGCAGTATTTT. It yields the protein CASSDPAGMFSTQYF. The rearrangement joins TRBV2 to TRBJ2-3; 7 bases are a match to TRBD2. The CDR3 has 15 amino acids. Germline-derived CDR1 and CDR2 are SNHLY and FYNNEI. Trimming removed 3 bases from V and 9 bases from J; junction bases left unmatched: 12.

The V gene is TRBV18, the J gene TRBJ1-3; D may be TRBD1 (6 bases). Germline-derived CDR1 and CDR2 are KGHSH and LQKENI. This CDR3 is built from 15 residues. V lost 2 bases, J lost 3 bases, and 11 bases lay in between. This CDR3 reads CASSPYGGLGNTIYF. CDR3 coding DNA: TGTGCCAGCTCACCATATGGGGGGCTTGGAAACACCATATATTTT. Supplemented by reference TRBV18 and TRBJ1-3, the full variable domain reads NAGVMQNPRHLVRRRGQEARLRCSPMKGHSHVYWYRQLPEEGLKFMVYLQKENIIDESGMPKERFSAEFPKEGPSILRIQQVVRGDSAAYFCASSPYGGLGNTIYFGEGSWLTVV.

This clonotype was detected only a few times. The chain employs TRBV28 and TRBJ1-5; tentative D call: TRBD1 (5 bases). This CDR3 spans 16 amino acids. V was cut by 6 bases and J by 1 base, with 16 bases left in between. The germline CDR1 and CDR2 sequences are MDHEN and SYDVKM. The CDR3 region is CASRLDQGRSNQPQHF. The CDR3 DNA is TGTGCCAGCAGGTTAGATCAGGGTAGAAGCAATCAGCCCCAGCATTTT.

This clonotype was seen a few times. The rearrangement links TRBV20-1 to TRBJ2-5; D is uncertain. CDR1 and CDR2 from the germline V gene are DFQATT and SNEGSKA (reference sequence). Trimming left V 2 bases short and J 5 bases short, with 12 bases between. CDR3 length equals 13 residues. The CDR3 reads CSARLVALETQYF. The CDR3 bases are TGCAGTGCTAGATTAGTCGCGTTGGAGACCCAGTACTTC.

Regarding this clonotype: A far bigger clonotype differs at one base, so this is likely a read error. The chain links TRBV27 to TRBJ2-1; D is possibly TRBD1 (5 bases). Germline V gene lookup returns CDR1 MNHEY and CDR2 SMNVEV (reference sequence). The CDR3 is made up of 14 amino acids. Trimming shortened V by 3 bases and J by 10 bases, and 16 bases separated the two germline ends. This chain's CDR3 is CASSLTVLSYEQFF. CDR3 DNA: TGTGCCAGCAGTTTGACAGTCCTCTCCTACGAGCAGTTCTTC.

V usage is TRBV5-6 and J usage is TRBJ2-5; a possible D gene is TRBD2 (5 bases). V lost 4 bases and J lost 4, with 14 bases in between. This CDR3 is built from 14 residues. Looked up from germline, CDR1 is SGHDT and CDR2 is YYEEEE. The DNA for the CDR3 is TGTGCCAGCAGCCTCCGACTACCGCCAGAGACCCAGTACTTC. It specifies CASSLRLPPETQYF.

In this sample, this clonotype turned up a few times. The chain is built from TRBV7-3 and TRBJ1-1; no clear D gene. The V gene's germline CDR1 is SGHTA and CDR2 FQGTGA. Deletions cut 5 bases from V and 5 bases from J, with 15 bases between. The CDR3 has 14 residues. CDR3 in DNA: TGTGCCAGCAGCCACGAGGGAATGGGAACTGAAGCTTTCTTT. Translation gives CASSHEGMGTEAFF.

Concerning this clonotype: Possible read error: a much larger clone is one base away. The chain employs TRBV6-9 and TRBJ1-1, with TRBD1 matching over 7 bases. In germline, CDR1 is MNHGY, CDR2 SVAAGI. CDR3 length: 15 amino acids. The CDR3 is CASSSKQGLCTETFF. The CDR3 DNA sequence: TGTGCCAGCAGTTCAAAACAGGGGCTGTGCACTGAAACTTTCTTT.

This clonotype was recorded many times. The gene calls are TRBV20-1 and TRBJ2-3, with D unclear. The germline V and J ends were trimmed by 3 bases and 0 bases, with 10 bases remaining between them. CDR1 and CDR2 (germline): DFQATT, SNEGSKA (reference sequence). The CDR3 is 14 amino acids. The DNA for the CDR3 is TGCAGTGCTAGTTTTACTACTAGCACAGATACGCAGTATTTT. This sequence encodes CSASFTTSTDTQYF.

This clonotype appeared many times. The chain carries TRBV6-2 or TRBV6-3 and TRBJ2-1; D is undetermined. The CDR3 consists of 13 residues. V gave up 6 bases and J gave up 5 bases, with 11 bases separating them. Germline CDR1 MNHEY, CDR2 SVGEGT. CDR3 in amino acids: CASSRWANNEQFF. The CDR3 DNA follows: TGTGCCAGCAGCCGGTGGGCGAACAATGAGCAGTTCTTC.